Listed here are 14 T cell receptor beta chains from one sample, sequenced in a study of cytomegalovirus exposure and HLA in healthy donors. The PCR employed 60 Vbeta primers together with 13 Jbeta primers. The assay was immunoSEQ multiplex PCR, and TCRdb's table has in-frame clones only and misses some. Among 99,000 or so clones, about 81% were seen once, and the ten largest hold approximately 1.2%. The sample was PBMCs. Receptor source: a man aged 30 to 45 in good health and CMV-seronegative.

The chain carries TRBV10-3 and TRBJ2-7; 10 bases agree with TRBD1. This CDR3 has 18 amino acids. Germline V gene data show CDR1 as ENHRY and CDR2 as SYGVKD. Unmatched junction bases numbered 8, after V lost 0 bases and J lost 0 bases. The CDR3 loop is CAISESTLGQGNSYEQYF. In DNA, the CDR3 is TGTGCCATCAGTGAGTCGACTCTGGGACAGGGGAACTCCTACGAGCAGTACTTC.

The chain is built from TRBV5-6 and TRBJ2-5; perhaps TRBD2 as D (5 bases). Germline-derived CDR1 and CDR2 are SGHDT and YYEEEE. This CDR3 region has 12 residues. V lost 0 bases and J lost 5, with 5 bases in between. The CDR3: CASSLVAETQYF. CDR3 sequence (DNA): TGTGCCAGCAGCTTGGTAGCGGAGACCCAGTACTTC. The complete variable domain, with remaining parts taken from reference TRBV5-6 and TRBJ2-5, reads DAGVTQSPTHLIKTRGQQVTLRCSPKSGHDTVSWYQQALGQGPQFIFQYYEEEERQRGNFPDRFSGHQFPNYSSELNVNALLLGDSALYLCASSLVAETQYFGPGTRLLVL.

The V gene is TRBV7-9, the J gene TRBJ1-5, with TRBD1 matching over 12 bases. The CDR3 totals 18 residues. J lost 0 bases, V lost 3 bases, and 6 bases had no gene match. Germline loops: CDR1 SEHNR, CDR2 FQNEAQ (reference sequence). CDR3 sequence reads: CASSFHGTGGYSNQPQHF. CDR3 nucleotides: TGTGCCAGCAGCTTCCACGGGACAGGGGGCTATAGCAATCAGCCCCAGCATTTT.

The chain combines TRBV29-1 with TRBJ2-5; a possible D gene is TRBD1 (6 bases). Between the trimmed V and J ends, which lost 7 bases and 11 bases, there was a span of 20 bases. Germline CDR1 SQVTM, CDR2 ANQGSEA. CDR3 length equals 12 residues. The CDR3 is CSARTDYEEQYF. CDR3 DNA: TGCAGCGCACGGACAGACTACGAGGAGCAGTACTTC.

The chain has TRBV4-3 and TRBJ2-5; no firm D call. V was shortened by 0 bases and J by 4 bases, with 6 bases between the two germline ends. Germline CDR1 is LGHNA and CDR2 is YSLEER. The CDR3 is 13 amino acids. CDR3 residues: CASSQDHGETQYF. The CDR3 DNA reads as TGCGCCAGCAGCCAAGACCACGGAGAGACCCAGTACTTC.

The chain combines TRBV5-4 with TRBJ1-2, with TRBD1 matching over 8 bases. The CDR3 contains 15 residues. V was pared by 4 bases and J by 5 bases, with 10 bases of the junction left unmatched. Germline values: CDR1 SGHNT, CDR2 YYREEE (reference sequence). In DNA, the CDR3 is TGTGCCAGCAGCGGGGACAGGACGGGCGTTTATGGCTACACCTTC. Its protein product is CASSGDRTGVYGYTF. Filled out from reference TRBV5-4 and TRBJ1-2, the complete variable domain reads ETGVTQSPTHLIKTRGQQVTLRCSSQSGHNTVSWYQQALGQGPQFIFQYYREEENGRGNFPPRFSGLQFPNYSSELNVNALELDDSALYLCASSGDRTGVYGYTFGSGTRLTVV.

On this clone itself: A junction end diverges from the germline sequence, so it may reflect a read error. V usage is TRBV19 and J usage is TRBJ2-1; 14 nucleotides align to TRBD2. The V gene's germline CDR1 is LNHDA and CDR2 SQIVND (reference sequence). The CDR3 spans 15 residues. CDR3 region: CASSIDLKGLAGAIF. DNA of the CDR3: TGTGCCAGTAGTATAGATCTCAAGGGACTAGCGGGGGCGATCTTC.

The rearrangement joins TRBV18 to TRBJ2-1, with 7 bases aligning to TRBD1. This CDR3 spans 15 amino acids. Trimming took 3 bases from V and 8 from J; bases not matched to a gene: 10. Germline V CDR1 and CDR2: KGHSH, LQKENI. CDR3 sequence reads: CASSPRDSARDEQFF. CDR3 in DNA: TGTGCCAGCTCACCCCGGGACAGTGCTAGGGATGAGCAGTTCTTC.

The gene calls are TRBV29-1 and TRBJ1-1; 10 nucleotides agree with TRBD1. The CDR3 extends over 13 amino acids. Germline assignment: CDR1 SQVTM and CDR2 ANQGSEA. V lost 7 bases to trimming and J lost 4 bases; unmatched junction nucleotides: 6. The CDR3 DNA reads as TGCAGCGATAGACAGGGGGCAGTCACTGAAGCTTTCTTT. Residues: CSDRQGAVTEAFF.

The chain carries TRBV21-1 and TRBJ2-3; the D call of TRBD1 is as the table states it, not checked on the DNA. TRBV21-1 is recorded as a pseudogene. The length of the CDR3 is 15 residues. For the CDR3, the DNA is TGTGCCAGCACCCGGACAGTAGCCTGCACAGATACGCAGTATTTT. This gives the protein CASTRTVACTDTQYF.

This clone showed up just once. This chain links TRBV5-6 with TRBJ1-2; a possible D gene is TRBD1 (5 bases). V shed 4 bases and J shed 4 bases, with 17 bases lying between them. This CDR3 is 15 amino acids long. Germline CDR1 SGHDT, CDR2 YYEEEE. The CDR3 DNA sequence: TGTGCCAGCAGCAGCCCCGCATACGGGGGCTATGGCTACACCTTC. Its translation is CASSSPAYGGYGYTF. The entire variable domain, with the rest obtained from reference TRBV5-6 and TRBJ1-2, is as follows: DAGVTQSPTHLIKTRGQQVTLRCSPKSGHDTVSWYQQALGQGPQFIFQYYEEEERQRGNFPDRFSGHQFPNYSSELNVNALLLGDSALYLCASSSPAYGGYGYTFGSGTRLTVV.

The chain couples TRBV4-3 to TRBJ2-5; 11 bases match TRBD2. Germline V lookup: CDR1 LGHNA, CDR2 YSLEER. J was trimmed by 2 bases and V by 3 bases; bases with no gene match: 8. The CDR3 loop spans 17 amino acids. CDR3 protein: CASSHGTSGGGQETQYF. CDR3 bases: TGCGCCAGCAGCCACGGGACTAGCGGAGGAGGGCAAGAGACCCAGTACTTC.

The chain combines TRBV27 with TRBJ2-1; 7 bases agree with TRBD1. The CDR3 covers 17 residues. Germline V gene sequence: CDR1 MNHEY, CDR2 SMNVEV (reference sequence). Trimming removed 4 bases from V and 1 base from J; junction bases left unmatched: 10. CDR3 loop: CASSSIGTDRSYNEQFF. As DNA, the CDR3 is TGTGCCAGCAGTTCAATAGGGACAGACCGTTCCTACAATGAGCAGTTCTTC.

The rearrangement joins TRBV15 to TRBJ1-5; tentative D call: TRBD1 (5 bases). This CDR3 region has 14 residues. Trimming removed 4 bases at V and 11 bases at J, with 18 bases between. The V gene's germline CDR1 is LNHNV and CDR2 YYDKDF (reference sequence). DNA for the CDR3: TGTGCCACCAGCACCCCCATAGGGCAGGGTGCCCAGCATTTT. It is translated as CATSTPIGQGAQHF.